This T cell receptor beta chain was documented in a study of molecular identifiers for immune sequencing clone quantification. In TCRdb, the PCR reads were re-called with MiXCR into one record per CDR3 protein. Seen here are about 320,000 distinct CDR3 sequences, about 22% observed once, and the top ten hold 0.75% to 0.85%. Germline lookup yields CDR1 SQVTM and CDR2 ANQGSEA. The length of the CDR3 is 14 residues. Regarding this clonotype: A much larger clone differs from this one at a single base, so this may be a read error.

The sample consisted of naive CD8+ T cells from blood, with Jurkat cell RNA spiked in. Subset noted: FACS-sorted CD8+CD4-CCR7+CD45RA+ naive T cells. The clonotype was recovered from a human donor in good health. Some libraries in this study had Jurkat cell RNA spiked in. The V gene is TRBV29-1, the J gene TRBJ2-3; D possibly matches TRBD1 or TRBD2 (5 bases each). In nucleotides, the CDR3 is TGCAGAGTTGACGGGGCAGCTAGCACAGATACGCAGTATTTT. Translation: CRVDGAASTDTQYF.